This T cell receptor (beta chain) was sequenced for a study of blood T cells in healthy people across ages. At the level of the study: Per two T cells, about one barcoded beta molecule was captured through template switching.

V shed 4 bases, J shed 9 bases, and the junction held 12 bases outside the gene matches. The CDR3 runs 16 residues. In germline, CDR1 is LGHNT, CDR2 FRNRAP. The use of a sample-barcoded 5' primer and a J-beta primer mix characterized a second PCR of 7 to 11 cycles. In TCRdb, the 5' RACE reads were re-called with MiXCR into one record per CDR3 protein. The table has 870,000 or so distinct CDR3 sequences, more than 25% seen once; the top ten hold 15% to 20%. Points on this clonotype: Its antigen is undetermined.

Study findings and constraints: Older age went with lower TCR beta diversity per million T cells, in a roughly linear way. PBMCs were not sorted, which prevented a conclusive comparison of naive versus antigen-experienced cells.

The chain joins TRBV12-5 to TRBJ2-1; TRBD1 aligns across 10 bases. This sequence was found in a woman aged 80 or older in good health. Sequenced sample: blood. The CDR3 is CASGSTRDRGGVEQFF. The CDR3, as DNA: TGTGCTAGTGGTTCCACTAGGGACAGGGGTGGGGTTGAGCAGTTCTTC. The entire variable domain, with the rest obtained from reference TRBV12-5 and TRBJ2-1, is as follows: DARVTQTPRHKVTEMGQEVTMRCQPILGHNTVFWYRQTMMQGLELLAYFRNRAPLDDSGMPKDRFSAEMPDATLATLKIQPSEPRDSAVYFCASGSTRDRGGVEQFFGPGTRLTVL.